This T cell receptor beta chain is drawn from a study of blood T cell repertoires in COVID-19. Study-wide context: Acute-phase and convalescent COVID-19 samples originated in the United States, Italy and Spain. PBMCs, B-cell-depleted T cells, or T cells provided the cDNA or gDNA that made up the material.

The authors' processing: The assay estimated nucleated cells by amplifying reference gene primers. Clones were read by immunoSEQ multiplex PCR, and TCRdb kept only the in-frame ones, dropping some. The DNA was the basis for D and trimming; V, J and clone size are from that table. There are more than 85,000 clones in the sample; about 88% occur only once, and approximately 2.9% lies in the top ten. With respect to this clone: Other DNA sequences in the sample encode the same CDR3.

This CDR3 contains 13 residues. The V and J ends lost 4 bases and 1 base respectively, with 7 bases between them. Per the germline V gene, CDR1 is SNHLY and CDR2 is FYNNEI. This chain joins TRBV2 and TRBJ2-5, with D tentatively TRBD1 (5 bases). The sequencing sample was made of peripheral blood. The clonotype comes from a man between 50 and 59 years old with active or convalescent COVID-19. The DNA of the CDR3 is TGTGCCAGCAGTGGACAGAGCCAAGAGACCCAGTACTTC. Its protein is CASSGQSQETQYF.